One sample yielded the 5 T cell receptor beta chains listed below, sequenced in a study of neurological immune-mediated disorders. One entry per CDR3 protein, called by TCRdb with MiXCR from the 5' RACE reads. This table holds about 58,000 distinct CDR3 sequences, more than 3% found once. Sequencing was performed on PBMCs. The receptor set was obtained from a woman aged 60-75 years with multiple sclerosis.

This clonotype was seen at least ten times. The J gene is TRBJ1-2, the V gene TRBV28; D is ambiguous. Trimming stripped 1 base from V and 12 bases from J, with 12 bases between. Germline-derived CDR1 and CDR2 are MDHEN and SYDVKM. This CDR3 is 12 amino acids long. This chain's CDR3 is CASSLYWGRDTF. The CDR3 DNA follows: TGTGCCAGCAGTTTATATTGGGGTCGGGACACCTTC.

In its sample, this clonotype was seen many times. The rearrangement joins TRBV28 to TRBJ1-1; D unclear. V gave up 2 bases and J gave up 4 bases, with 11 bases separating them. The germline CDR1 and CDR2 sequences are MDHEN and SYDVKM. This CDR3 is 14 amino acids long. The CDR3 DNA reads TGTGCCAGCAGTTTAATCTCCCGGGCCACTGAAGCTTTCTTT. This encodes CASSLISRATEAFF.

This clonotype was seen many times. The V call is TRBV29-1, the J call TRBJ1-2, with D possibly TRBD1 on 6 matching bases. The V gene's germline CDR1 is SQVTM and CDR2 ANQGSEA. This CDR3 spans 14 amino acids. V was trimmed by 3 bases and J by 4 bases, leaving 15 bases between them. The CDR3 DNA is TGCAGCGTTGATTCCGGGACACTAACCTATGGCTACACCTTC. Translating it yields CSVDSGTLTYGYTF.

This clonotype has at least ten counts. The chain recombines TRBV20-1 with TRBJ2-4; 7 bases line up with TRBD2. With V trimmed by 0 bases and J by 3 bases, 8 bases remained unmatched. The CDR3 has 16 amino acids. Germline V gene data show CDR1 as DFQATT and CDR2 as SNEGSKA (reference sequence). Written as DNA, the CDR3 is TGCAGTGCTAGAGATTGGGCTAGCGGACGCAAAAACATTCAGTACTTC. It translates to CSARDWASGRKNIQYF.

This clonotype was recorded many times. The rearrangement uses TRBV5-6 and TRBJ1-2; TRBD1 aligns across 10 bases. There are 15 residues in the CDR3. Losses at the gene ends were 4 bases for V and 8 bases for J; bases not matched to a gene: 11. The germline gives CDR1 SGHDT, CDR2 YYEEEE. CDR3 DNA: TGTGCCAGCAGCCCGCCCCACCGGGACAGGGGCGGCTACACCTTC. This codes for CASSPPHRDRGGYTF.